A selection of T cell receptor beta chains follows, all from one sample in a study of blood T cell repertoires in COVID-19. Data came from immunoSEQ multiplex PCR; TCRdb stores just in-frame clones and leaves some out. The sample consists of 200,000 to 250,000 clones, over 80% of them appearing once. The sample comprised PBMCs or T cells enriched from blood (not recorded which). Receptors were obtained from a woman aged 40 to 50 who had recovered from COVID-19. Both conserved end residues are part of each CDR3. The D gene is left open where the match is weak. Not all rows give a size; the values are once, few, many and, for expanded clones, a class.

clone_size d_call j_call cdr3_length v_call cdr3_nt cdr3_aa
. TRBD1 TRBJ2-7 11 TRBV9 TGTGCCAGCAACAGGGGCTACGAGCAGTACTTC CASNRGYEQYF
. . TRBJ1-1 11 TRBV12-5 TGTGCTAGTGGTTGGAAGGGGATGATGTTCTTT CASGWKGMMFF
. . TRBJ2-3 16 TRBV5-4 TGTGCCAGCAGCGCCCCACAGGCTAGGGGCACAGATACGCAGTATTTT CASSAPQARGTDTQYF
. . TRBJ1-1 15 TRBV27 TGTGCCAGCAGTTTTGGGGTCCGGGGAAACACTGAAGCTTTCTTT CASSFGVRGNTEAFF
. TRBD2 TRBJ2-3 14 TRBV7-2 TGTGCCAGCAGTACAAAGCGGGACACAGATACGCAGTATTTT CASSTKRDTDTQYF
once . TRBJ2-2 13 TRBV12-3/TRBV12-4 TGTGCCAGCAGTTTTGGGGGGACCGGGGAGCTGTTTTTT CASSFGGTGELFF
once . TRBJ2-2 14 TRBV9 TGTGCCAGCAGCGTAGTCAGGGAAGCCGGGGAGCTGTTTTTT CASSVVREAGELFF
. . TRBJ2-1 18 TRBV21-1 TGTGCCAGCAGCAAAGTCTGGGACAGCTGGGACCGAGGGAATGAGCAGTTCTTC CASSKVWDSWDRGNEQFF
. TRBD1 TRBJ1-2 12 TRBV12-3/TRBV12-4 TGTGCCAGCAGCCGGGACAGATCAGGCTACACCTTC CASSRDRSGYTF
. . TRBJ1-1 14 TRBV3-1/TRBV3-2 TGTGCCAGCAGCCTCCTCCCGTCCGACACTGAAGCTTTCTTT CASSLLPSDTEAFF
. TRBD2 TRBJ2-7 15 TRBV3-1/TRBV3-2 TGTGCCAGCAGCCCTCCTGGCGGGAGAGCGGGTGAGCAGTACTTC CASSPPGGRAGEQYF
. . TRBJ2-3 12 TRBV11-3 TGTGCCAGCGGGAGAACGACAGATACGCAGTATTTT CASGRTTDTQYF
. TRBD1 TRBJ2-1 14 TRBV6-5 TGTGCCACCGTGACAGGGGCGCTAAGTAATGAGCAGTTCTTC CATVTGALSNEQFF
. TRBD1 TRBJ2-2 16 TRBV5-1 TGCGCCAGCAGCCCCCCGGGACAGGGAAGCACCGGGGAGCTGTTTTTT CASSPPGQGSTGELFF
once TRBD2 TRBJ2-2 16 TRBV9 TGTGCCAGCAGCCCGCTGACTAGCGGGAGAGAAGGGGAGCTGTTTTTT CASSPLTSGREGELFF
. TRBD1 TRBJ2-1 15 TRBV7-2 TGTGCCAGCAGCTTCCGACAGGGGAGCTACAATGAGCAGTTCTTC CASSFRQGSYNEQFF
. TRBD2 TRBJ2-7 12 TRBV29-1 TGCAGCGTTGAGGCGGGGGGATACGAGCAGTACTTC CSVEAGGYEQYF
. . TRBJ1-1 13 TRBV5-4 TGTGCCAGCAGCTTGGGAGGGAACACTGAAGCTTTCTTT CASSLGGNTEAFF
. . TRBJ1-4 15 TRBV7-2 TGTGCCAGCAGCGCGAGGGCCTCCTCTAATGAAAAACTGTTTTTT CASSARASSNEKLFF
. TRBD2 TRBJ2-7 15 TRBV15 TGTGCCACCAGCAGCACAGGACTAGGGGACTACGAGCAGTACTTC CATSSTGLGDYEQYF
. TRBD2 TRBJ2-1 14 TRBV19 TGTGCCAGTAGTACCAAGCGGGAGATCTATGAGCAGTTCTTC CASSTKREIYEQFF
. TRBD1 TRBJ2-7 14 TRBV28 TGTGCCAGCAGTGAGACAGGGGGCTGGAACGAGCAGTACTTC CASSETGGWNEQYF
. TRBD2 TRBJ2-7 16 TRBV5-1 TGCGCCAGCAGCTTTGGCCCCCAGCGGGAGGTCTACGAGCAGTACTTC CASSFGPQREVYEQYF
few TRBD1 TRBJ1-5 15 TRBV28 TGTGCCAGCAGTTTATCCCGGACAGGTACTCAGCCCCAGCATTTT CASSLSRTGTQPQHF
. . TRBJ2-5 15 TRBV2 TGTGCCAGCAGGGCGACAGGTTTCCAGGGGGAGACCCAGTACTTC CASRATGFQGETQYF
. . TRBJ1-2 15 TRBV7-8 TGTGCCAGCAGCTCTGACAGGATGGCCCTCTATGGCTACACCTTC CASSSDRMALYGYTF
. TRBD1 TRBJ2-7 13 TRBV19 TGTGCCAGTAGTACGGGACAGAGGAACGAGCAGTACTTC CASSTGQRNEQYF